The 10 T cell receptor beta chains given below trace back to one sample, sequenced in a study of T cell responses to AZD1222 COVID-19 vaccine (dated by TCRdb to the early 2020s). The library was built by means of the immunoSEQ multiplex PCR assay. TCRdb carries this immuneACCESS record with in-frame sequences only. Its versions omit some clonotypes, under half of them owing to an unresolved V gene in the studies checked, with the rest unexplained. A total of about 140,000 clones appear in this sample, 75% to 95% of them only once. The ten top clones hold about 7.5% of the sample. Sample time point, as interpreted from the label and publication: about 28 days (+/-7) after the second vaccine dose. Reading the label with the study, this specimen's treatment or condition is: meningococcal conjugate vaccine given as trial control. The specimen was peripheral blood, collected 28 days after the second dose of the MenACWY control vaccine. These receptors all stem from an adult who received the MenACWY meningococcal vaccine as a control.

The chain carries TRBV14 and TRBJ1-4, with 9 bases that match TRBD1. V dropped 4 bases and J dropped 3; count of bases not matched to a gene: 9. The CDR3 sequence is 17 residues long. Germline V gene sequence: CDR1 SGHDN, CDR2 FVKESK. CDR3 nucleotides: TGTGCCAGCAGCCTTCCGGGACAGGGTTTGGCTAATGAAAAACTGTTTTTT. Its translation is CASSLPGQGLANEKLFF.

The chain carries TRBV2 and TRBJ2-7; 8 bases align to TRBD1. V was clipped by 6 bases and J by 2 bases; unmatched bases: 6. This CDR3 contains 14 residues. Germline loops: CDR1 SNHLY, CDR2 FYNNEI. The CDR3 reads CASRRQGTPYEQYF. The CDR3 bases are TGTGCCAGCAGAAGACAGGGGACCCCCTACGAGCAGTACTTC.

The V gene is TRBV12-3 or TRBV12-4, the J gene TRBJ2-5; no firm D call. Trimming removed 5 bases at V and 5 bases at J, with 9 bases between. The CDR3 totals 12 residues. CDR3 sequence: CASSATEETQYF. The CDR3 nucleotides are TGTGCCAGCAGTGCAACGGAGGAGACCCAGTACTTC.

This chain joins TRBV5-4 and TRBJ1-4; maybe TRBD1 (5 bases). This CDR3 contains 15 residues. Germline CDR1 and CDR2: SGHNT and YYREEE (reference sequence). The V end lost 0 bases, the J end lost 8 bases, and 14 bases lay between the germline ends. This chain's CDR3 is CASSLASGALEKLFF. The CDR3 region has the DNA TGTGCCAGCAGCTTGGCCAGCGGGGCCTTGGAAAAACTGTTTTTT.

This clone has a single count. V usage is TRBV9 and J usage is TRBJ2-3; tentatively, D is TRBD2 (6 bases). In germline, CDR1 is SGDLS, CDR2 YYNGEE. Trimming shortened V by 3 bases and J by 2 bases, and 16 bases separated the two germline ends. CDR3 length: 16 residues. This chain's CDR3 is CASSEGTFSFTDTQYF. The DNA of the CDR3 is TGTGCCAGCAGCGAAGGGACTTTTAGCTTCACAGATACGCAGTATTTT.

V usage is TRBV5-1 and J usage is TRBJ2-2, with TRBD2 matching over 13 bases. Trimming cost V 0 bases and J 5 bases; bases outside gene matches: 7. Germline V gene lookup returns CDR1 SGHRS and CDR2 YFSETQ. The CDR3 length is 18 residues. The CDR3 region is CASSLVQPGLAGTGELFF. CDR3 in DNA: TGCGCCAGCAGCTTGGTACAGCCGGGACTAGCGGGAACCGGGGAGCTGTTTTTT. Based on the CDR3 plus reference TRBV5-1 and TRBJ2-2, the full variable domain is KAGVTQTPRYLIKTRGQQVTLSCSPISGHRSVSWYQQTPGQGLQFLFEYFSETQRNKGNFPGRFSGRQFSNSRSEMNVSTLELGDSALYLCASSLVQPGLAGTGELFFGEGSRLTVL.

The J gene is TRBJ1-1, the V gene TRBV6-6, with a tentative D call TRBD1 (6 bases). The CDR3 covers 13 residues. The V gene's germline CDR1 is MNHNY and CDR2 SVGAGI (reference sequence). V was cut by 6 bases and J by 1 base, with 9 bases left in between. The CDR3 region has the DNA TGTGCCAGCAGAGACAGGAGGAACACTGAAGCTTTCTTT. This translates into CASRDRRNTEAFF.

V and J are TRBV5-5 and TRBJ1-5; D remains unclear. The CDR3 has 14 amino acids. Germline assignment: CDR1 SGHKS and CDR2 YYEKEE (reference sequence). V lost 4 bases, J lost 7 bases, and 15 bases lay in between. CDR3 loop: CASSPGTRGQPQHF. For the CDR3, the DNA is TGTGCCAGCAGCCCTGGAACCCGGGGACAGCCCCAGCATTTT. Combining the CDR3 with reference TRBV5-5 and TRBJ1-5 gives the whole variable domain DAGVTQSPTHLIKTRGQQVTLRCSPISGHKSVSWYQQVLGQGPQFIFQYYEKEERGRGNFPDRFSARQFPNYSSELNVNALLLGDSALYLCASSPGTRGQPQHFGDGTRLSIL.

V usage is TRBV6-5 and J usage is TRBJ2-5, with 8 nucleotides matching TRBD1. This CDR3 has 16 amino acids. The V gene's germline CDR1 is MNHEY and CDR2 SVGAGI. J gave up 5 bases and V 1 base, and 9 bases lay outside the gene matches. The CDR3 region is CASSYYDGTGRETQYF. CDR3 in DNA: TGTGCCAGCAGTTACTACGACGGGACAGGCCGGGAGACCCAGTACTTC.

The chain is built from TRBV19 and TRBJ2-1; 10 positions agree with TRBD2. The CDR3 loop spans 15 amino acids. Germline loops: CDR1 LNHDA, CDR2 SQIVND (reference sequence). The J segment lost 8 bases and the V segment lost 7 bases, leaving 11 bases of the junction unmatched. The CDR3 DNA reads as TGTGCCAGTATTAAAACCGGGACTAGCGTGCATGAGCAGTTCTTC. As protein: CASIKTGTSVHEQFF.